This TCR beta chain was identified in a study of blood T cell repertoires in COVID-19. About the research overall: PBMCs, B-cell-depleted T cells, or T cells were the source of the cDNA or gDNA that made up the material.

Repertoires were generated with immunoSEQ multiplex PCR, while TCRdb's copy carries only in-frame clones and drops some. The sample has 150,000 to 200,000 clones, under 90% seen once. CDR3 length: 16 residues. Germline values: CDR1 SGHDN, CDR2 FVKESK. Between the trimmed V and J ends, which lost 4 bases and 4 bases, there was a span of 18 bases. The sequence derives from a man in his sixties with acute or convalescent COVID-19. Sequenced material: peripheral blood. The V call is TRBV14, the J call TRBJ2-3; TRBD2 is a possible D gene (6 bases). The CDR3 DNA reads as TGTGCCAGCAGCCCGGGTTGGTTAGCGGCATCAGATACGCAGTATTTT. As protein: CASSPGWLAASDTQYF.